This TCR beta chain appears in the sequencing data of a study of a mutant IDH1 vaccine in newly diagnosed glioma. The wider study: The vaccination schedule gave patients eight doses in weeks 1, 3, 5, 7, 11, 15, 19 and 23. Treated patients comprised 62.5% males and approximately 38% females, mean age around 40 years. General study results and limits: Of the patients, less than 95% had vaccine-induced immune responses.

Time point: week 11, during vaccination. Every vaccine dose comprised 300 ug of mutant IDH1 20-mer peptide plus topical imiquimod. Of note for this clone: Antigen specificity is unknown.

CDR3 size: 17 residues. V was shortened by 0 bases and J by 0 bases, with 15 bases between the two germline ends. Per germline, CDR1 MGHRA and CDR2 YSYEKL. TCRdb keeps only in-frame clones here, not all; method: immunoSEQ multiplex PCR. The table lists some 130,000 clones, about 82% of them singletons. This clonotype was sampled from a man in his forties with glioma. The sequenced sample was PBMCs, obtained from a glioma patient whose treatment included an IDH1 peptide vaccine. This chain links TRBV4-1 with TRBJ2-7; D might be TRBD1 (6 bases). The chain's CDR3 is CASSQDFAGAASYEQYF. Here the CDR3 DNA reads TGCGCCAGCAGCCAAGATTTTGCAGGGGCTGCCTCCTACGAGCAGTACTTC.